Listed here are 6 T cell receptor beta chains from one sample, sequenced in a study of molecular identifiers for immune sequencing clone quantification. TCRdb re-derived calls from the PCR reads in MiXCR, one entry per CDR3 protein. The data hold over 70,000 distinct CDR3 sequences, with around a quarter observed a single time. Sequenced: naive CD8+ T cells from blood, with Jurkat cell RNA spiked in. Subset meaning: FACS-sorted CD8+CD4-CCR7+CD45RA+ naive T cells. The source is a human donor in good health. Some libraries in this study had Jurkat cell RNA spiked in.

This clonotype was detected a few times. The V call is TRBV12-3 or TRBV12-4, the J call TRBJ2-1, with 10 positions matching TRBD2. This CDR3 region has 18 residues. V lost 0 bases and J lost 6; bases outside the gene matches: 11. CDR3 nucleotides: TGTGCCAGCAGTTTAGCTGCGTTTGGGGGACTAGCGAGCAATGAGCAGTTCTTC. This translates into CASSLAAFGGLASNEQFF.

The rearrangement links TRBV27 to TRBJ2-3, with 9 bases identical to TRBD2. Germline V gene data show CDR1 as MNHEY and CDR2 as SMNVEV (reference sequence). Trimming at V came to 4 bases and at J to 2 bases, leaving 10 bases not matched to a gene. This CDR3 is 17 amino acids long. CDR3 DNA: TGTGCCAGCAGTTCCCCTGGGGTAGCGGGGGACACAGATACGCAGTATTTT. It yields the protein CASSSPGVAGDTDTQYF.

There are a few counts of this clonotype. V and J are TRBV19 and TRBJ1-1; tentatively, D is TRBD1 (6 bases). This CDR3 spans 15 amino acids. From germline, CDR1 is LNHDA and CDR2 SQIVND (reference sequence). Trimming removed 5 bases at V and 1 base at J, with 14 bases between. The CDR3 sequence is CASSEAGARNTEAFF. The CDR3 nucleotides read TGTGCCAGTAGTGAGGCAGGGGCCCGGAACACTGAAGCTTTCTTT.

This clonotype was seen repeatedly, ten times or more. V gene TRBV16 combines with J gene TRBJ2-7, with TRBD1 identical over 10 bases. The CDR3 extends over 15 amino acids. The ends lost 2 bases at V and 1 base at J; junction bases unmatched: 2. Germline V gene sequence: CDR1 KGHSY, CDR2 FQNENV. CDR3 region: CASSQPGQGSYEQYF. The CDR3 DNA follows: TGTGCCAGCAGCCAACCGGGACAGGGGTCCTACGAGCAGTACTTC.

This clonotype has at least ten counts. The chain combines TRBV15 with TRBJ2-4; a possible D gene is TRBD1 (6 bases). The germline CDR1 and CDR2 sequences are LNHNV and YYDKDF (reference sequence). The CDR3 extends over 17 amino acids. With 5 bases removed from V and 1 base from J, the gap between germline ends came to 18 bases. Here the CDR3 reads CATSPVPPTGAKNIQYF. The CDR3 nucleotides read TGTGCCACCAGCCCAGTGCCGCCAACAGGGGCCAAAAACATTCAGTACTTC.

This clonotype was recorded many times. CDR3 residues: CSATGASSYEQYF. CDR3 nucleotides: TGCAGTGCTACGGGGGCCAGCTCCTACGAGCAGTACTTC. This rearrangement joins TRBV20-1 to TRBJ2-7, with D perhaps assigned TRBD1 or TRBD2 (6 bases each). CDR1 and CDR2 (germline): DFQATT, SNEGSKA (reference sequence). Trimming removed 4 bases from V and 0 bases from J, with 10 bases in between. This CDR3 comprises 13 residues.